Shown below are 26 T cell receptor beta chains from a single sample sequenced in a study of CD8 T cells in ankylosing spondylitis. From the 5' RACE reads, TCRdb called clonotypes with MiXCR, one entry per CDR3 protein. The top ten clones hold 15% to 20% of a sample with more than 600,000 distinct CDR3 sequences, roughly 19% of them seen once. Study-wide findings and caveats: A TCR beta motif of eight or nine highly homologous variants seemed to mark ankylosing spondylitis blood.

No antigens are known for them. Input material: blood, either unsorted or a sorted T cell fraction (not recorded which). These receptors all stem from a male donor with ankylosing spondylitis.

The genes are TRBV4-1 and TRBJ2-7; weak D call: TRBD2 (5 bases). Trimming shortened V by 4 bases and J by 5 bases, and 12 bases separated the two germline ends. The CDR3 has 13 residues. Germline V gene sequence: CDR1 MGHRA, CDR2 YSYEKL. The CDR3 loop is CASSLLPGNEQYF. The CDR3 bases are TGCGCCAGCAGCCTACTACCCGGGAACGAGCAGTACTTC.

The CDR3 DNA reads TGCAGCGTCGGCGGAGAGAGTAGCGGTCCTTCATTAAACATTCAGTACTTC. This encodes CSVGGESSGPSLNIQYF. The chain recombines TRBV29-1 with TRBJ2-4; a possible D gene is TRBD2 (6 bases). The V gene lost 6 bases and the J gene lost 6 bases, with 27 bases spanning the gap. CDR3 size: 17 residues. Germline V gene lookup returns CDR1 SQVTM and CDR2 ANQGSEA.

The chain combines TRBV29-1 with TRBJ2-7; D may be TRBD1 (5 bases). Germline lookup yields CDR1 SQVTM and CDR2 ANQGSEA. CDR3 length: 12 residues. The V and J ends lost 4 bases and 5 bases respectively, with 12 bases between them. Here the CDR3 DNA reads TGCAGCGTTGTACCAGGGCCCGACGAGCAGTACTTC. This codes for CSVVPGPDEQYF.

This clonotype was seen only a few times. The CDR3 loop reads CASSLGGRNTIYF. The CDR3, as DNA: TGTGCCAGCAGTTTAGGGGGACGAAACACCATATATTTT. The V call is TRBV12-3 or TRBV12-4, the J call TRBJ1-3; tentative D call: TRBD1 (5 bases). The CDR3 covers 13 residues. Deletions cut 1 base from V and 5 bases from J, with 6 bases between.

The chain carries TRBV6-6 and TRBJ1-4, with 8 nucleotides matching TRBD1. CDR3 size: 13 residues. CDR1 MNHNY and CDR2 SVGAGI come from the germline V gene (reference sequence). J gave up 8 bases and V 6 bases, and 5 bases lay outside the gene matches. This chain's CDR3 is CASSTDRAEKLFF. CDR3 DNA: TGTGCCAGCAGCACGGACAGGGCCGAAAAACTGTTTTTT.

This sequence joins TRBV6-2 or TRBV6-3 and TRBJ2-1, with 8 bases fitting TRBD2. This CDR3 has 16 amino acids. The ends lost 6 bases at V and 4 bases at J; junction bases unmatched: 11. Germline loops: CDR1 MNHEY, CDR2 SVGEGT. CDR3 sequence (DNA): TGTGCCAGCAGGACCCCCGGGGGACTAGGGTACAATGAGCAGTTCTTC. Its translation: CASRTPGGLGYNEQFF.

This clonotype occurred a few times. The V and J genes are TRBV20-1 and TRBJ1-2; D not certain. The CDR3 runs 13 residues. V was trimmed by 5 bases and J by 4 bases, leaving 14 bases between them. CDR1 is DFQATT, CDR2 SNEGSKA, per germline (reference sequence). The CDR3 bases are TGCAGTGCTCGCGGGGTCCCGACCTATGGCTACACCTTC. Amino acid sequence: CSARGVPTYGYTF.

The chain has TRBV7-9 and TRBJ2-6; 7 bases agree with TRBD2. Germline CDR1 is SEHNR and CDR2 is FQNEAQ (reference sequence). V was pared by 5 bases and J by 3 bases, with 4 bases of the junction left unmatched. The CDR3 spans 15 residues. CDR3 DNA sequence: TGTGCCAGCAGCCTACTAGCGTATGGGGCCAACGTCCTGACTTTC. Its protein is CASSLLAYGANVLTF. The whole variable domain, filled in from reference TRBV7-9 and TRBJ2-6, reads DTGVSQNPRHKITKRGQNVTFRCDPISEHNRLYWYRQTLGQGPEFLTYFQNEAQLEKSRLLSDRFSAERPKGSFSTLEIQRTEQGDSAMYLCASSLLAYGANVLTFGAGSRLTVL.

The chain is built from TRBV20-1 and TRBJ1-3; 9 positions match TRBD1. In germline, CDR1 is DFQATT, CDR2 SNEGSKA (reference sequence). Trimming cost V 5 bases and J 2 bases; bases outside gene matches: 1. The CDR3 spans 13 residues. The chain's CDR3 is CSADRGAGNTIYF. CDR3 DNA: TGCAGTGCTGACAGGGGGGCTGGAAACACCATATATTTT.

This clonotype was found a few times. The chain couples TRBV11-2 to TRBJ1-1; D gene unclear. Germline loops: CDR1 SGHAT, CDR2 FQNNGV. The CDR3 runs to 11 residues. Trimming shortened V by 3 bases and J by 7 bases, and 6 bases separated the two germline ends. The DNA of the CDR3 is TGTGCCAGCAGCTTGTTGGATGAAGCTTTCTTT. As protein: CASSLLDEAFF.

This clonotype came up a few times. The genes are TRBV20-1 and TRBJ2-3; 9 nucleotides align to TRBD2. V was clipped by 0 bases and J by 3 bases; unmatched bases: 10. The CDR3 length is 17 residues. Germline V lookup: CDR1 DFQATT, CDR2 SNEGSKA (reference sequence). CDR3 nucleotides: TGCAGTGCTAGAGAGACTAGCGGAAGTAGGGCTACAGATACGCAGTATTTT. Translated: CSARETSGSRATDTQYF.

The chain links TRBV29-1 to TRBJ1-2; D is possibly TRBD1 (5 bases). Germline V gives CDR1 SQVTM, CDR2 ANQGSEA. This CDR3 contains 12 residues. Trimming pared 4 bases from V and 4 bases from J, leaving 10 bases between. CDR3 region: CSVVTASYGYTF. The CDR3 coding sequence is TGCAGCGTTGTGACAGCGTCCTATGGCTACACCTTC.

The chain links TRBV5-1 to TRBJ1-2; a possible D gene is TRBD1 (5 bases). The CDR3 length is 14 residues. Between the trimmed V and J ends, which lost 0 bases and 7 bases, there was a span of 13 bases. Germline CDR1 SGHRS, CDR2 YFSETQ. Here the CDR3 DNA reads TGCGCCAGCAGCTTGGGGCCAGGGCGGAGTGGCTACACCTTC. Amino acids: CASSLGPGRSGYTF.

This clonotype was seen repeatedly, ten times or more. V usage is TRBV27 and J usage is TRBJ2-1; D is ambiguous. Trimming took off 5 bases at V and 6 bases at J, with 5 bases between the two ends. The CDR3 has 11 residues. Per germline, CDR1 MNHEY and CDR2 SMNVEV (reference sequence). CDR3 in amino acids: CASSASNEQFF. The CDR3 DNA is TGTGCCAGCAGTGCAAGCAATGAGCAGTTCTTC.

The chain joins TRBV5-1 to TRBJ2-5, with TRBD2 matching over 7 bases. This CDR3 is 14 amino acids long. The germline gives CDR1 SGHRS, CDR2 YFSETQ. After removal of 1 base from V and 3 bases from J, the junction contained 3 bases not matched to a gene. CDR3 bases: TGCGCCAGCAGCTTGAGTCTAGCGGAAGAGACCCAGTACTTC. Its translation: CASSLSLAEETQYF.

As DNA, the CDR3 is TGCGCCAGCAGCTTGTTCCCTAGCGGGGGGGGCACAGATACGCAGTATTTT. This gives the protein CASSLFPSGGGTDTQYF. The V and J genes are TRBV5-1 and TRBJ2-3, with TRBD2 matching over 12 bases. This CDR3 region has 17 residues. Losses at the gene ends were 1 base for V and 1 base for J; bases not matched to a gene: 4. From germline, CDR1 is SGHRS and CDR2 YFSETQ.

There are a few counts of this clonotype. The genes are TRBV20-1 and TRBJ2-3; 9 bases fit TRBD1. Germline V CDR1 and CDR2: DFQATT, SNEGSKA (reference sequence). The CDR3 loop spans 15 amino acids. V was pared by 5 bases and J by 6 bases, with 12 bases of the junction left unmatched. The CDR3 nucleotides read TGCAGTGCTGTTCTTCGCGGACAGGGGACGGATACGCAGTATTTT. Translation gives CSAVLRGQGTDTQYF.

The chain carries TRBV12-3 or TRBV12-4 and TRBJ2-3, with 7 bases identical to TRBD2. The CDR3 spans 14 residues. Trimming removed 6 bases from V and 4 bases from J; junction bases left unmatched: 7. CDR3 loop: CASSQPTSPDTQYF. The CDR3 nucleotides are TGTGCCAGCAGCCAACCGACTAGCCCAGATACGCAGTATTTT.

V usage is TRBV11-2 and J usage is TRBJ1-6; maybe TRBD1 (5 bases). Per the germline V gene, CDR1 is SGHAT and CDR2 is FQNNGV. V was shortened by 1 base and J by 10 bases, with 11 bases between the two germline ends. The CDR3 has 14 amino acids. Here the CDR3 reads CASSLGQFDSPLHF. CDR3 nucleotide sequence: TGTGCCAGCAGCTTAGGACAGTTTGACTCACCCCTCCACTTT.

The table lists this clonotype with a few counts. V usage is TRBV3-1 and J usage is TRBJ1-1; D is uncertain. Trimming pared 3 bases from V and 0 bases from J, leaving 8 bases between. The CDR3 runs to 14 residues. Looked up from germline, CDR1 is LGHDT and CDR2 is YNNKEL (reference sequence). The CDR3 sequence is CASSHPAMNTEAFF. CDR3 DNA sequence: TGTGCCAGCAGCCATCCAGCGATGAACACTGAAGCTTTCTTT.

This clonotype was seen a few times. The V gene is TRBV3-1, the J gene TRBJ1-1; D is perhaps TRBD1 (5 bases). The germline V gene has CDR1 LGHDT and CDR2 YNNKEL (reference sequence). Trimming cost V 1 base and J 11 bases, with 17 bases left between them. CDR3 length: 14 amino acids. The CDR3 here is CASSQVGGATGAFF. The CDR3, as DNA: TGTGCCAGCAGCCAAGTTGGCGGGGCGACTGGGGCTTTCTTT.

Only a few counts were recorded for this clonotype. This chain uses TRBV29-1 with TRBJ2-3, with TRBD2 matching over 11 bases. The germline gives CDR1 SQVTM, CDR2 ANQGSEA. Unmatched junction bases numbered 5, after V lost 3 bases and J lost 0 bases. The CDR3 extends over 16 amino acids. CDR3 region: CSVDMGLADSTDTQYF. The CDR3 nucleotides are TGCAGCGTTGATATGGGACTAGCGGATAGCACAGATACGCAGTATTTT.

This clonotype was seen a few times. The CDR3 sequence: CSANRGSNQPQHF. Here the CDR3 DNA reads TGCAGCGCAAACAGGGGAAGCAATCAGCCCCAGCATTTT. This chain joins TRBV20-1 and TRBJ1-5, with TRBD1 matching 7 bases. This CDR3 comprises 13 residues. From germline, CDR1 is DFQATT and CDR2 SNEGSKA (reference sequence).

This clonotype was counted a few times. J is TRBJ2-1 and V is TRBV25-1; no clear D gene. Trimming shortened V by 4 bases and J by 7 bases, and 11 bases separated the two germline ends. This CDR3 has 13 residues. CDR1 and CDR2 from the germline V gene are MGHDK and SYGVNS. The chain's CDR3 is CASSVWSGNEQFF. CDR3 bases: TGTGCCAGCAGTGTCTGGTCTGGGAATGAGCAGTTCTTC.

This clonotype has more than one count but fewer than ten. The CDR3 sequence: CASSTGFGELFF. Written as DNA, the CDR3 is TGTGCCAGCAGTACAGGGTTCGGGGAGCTGTTTTTT. The genes are TRBV2 and TRBJ2-2; possibly TRBD1 for D (6 bases). The V gene lost 5 bases and the J gene lost 7 bases, with 8 bases spanning the gap. The CDR3 totals 12 residues. Looked up from germline, CDR1 is SNHLY and CDR2 is FYNNEI. Drawing the rest from reference TRBV2 and TRBJ2-2, the complete variable domain is EPEVTQTPSHQVTQMGQEVILRCVPISNHLYFYWYRQILGQKVEFLVSFYNNEISEKSEIFDDQFSVERPDGSNFTLKIRSTKLEDSAMYFCASSTGFGELFFGEGSRLTVL.

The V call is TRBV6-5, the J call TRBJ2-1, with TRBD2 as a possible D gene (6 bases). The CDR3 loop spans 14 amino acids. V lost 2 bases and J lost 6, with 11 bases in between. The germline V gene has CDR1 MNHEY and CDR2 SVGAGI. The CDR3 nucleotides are TGTGCCAGCAGTTACGGGGGGAGCCCCAATGAGCAGTTCTTC. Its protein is CASSYGGSPNEQFF.